One sample yielded the 14 T cell receptor beta chains listed below, sequenced in a study of T cell clonotyping in hematopoietic cell transplantation. The sample's time point: recipient sample about 28 days before transplant, after cytoreduction. Produced via immunoSEQ multiplex PCR; TCRdb's table is partial and in-frame only. The data show approximately 26,000 clones, around 80% seen once. Specimen: peripheral blood mononuclear cells, collected before stem cell transplant. The receptor source for this set is a woman aged 55-69 years with acute myeloid leukemia. Some clones in this sample may be carry-over from other donors' samples.

This sequence joins TRBV18 and TRBJ2-7; 7 positions match TRBD1. The CDR3 has 12 amino acids. Germline V CDR1 and CDR2: KGHSH, LQKENI. V was clipped by 6 bases and J by 5 bases; unmatched bases: 4. Written as DNA, the CDR3 is TGTGCCAGCTCTGGGGACAGCCACGAGCAGTACTTC. This encodes CASSGDSHEQYF.

The chain employs TRBV7-2 and TRBJ2-1, with D possibly being TRBD1 (6 bases). The CDR3 covers 17 residues. The ends were cut back, 3 bases at V and 6 bases at J, with 21 bases in the middle. CDR1 and CDR2 (germline): SGHTA, FQGNSA. The CDR3 spells CASSFVLTGMGSNEQFF. In nucleotides, the CDR3 is TGTGCCAGCAGCTTCGTCCTCACAGGGATGGGCTCCAATGAGCAGTTCTTC.

This chain uses TRBV6-1 with TRBJ1-1; D unresolved. Trimming removed 2 bases at V and 6 bases at J, with 16 bases between. Germline V gene sequence: CDR1 MNHNS, CDR2 SASEGT. The length of the CDR3 is 15 residues. CDR3 sequence (DNA): TGTGCCAGCAGTGAACGGGGTGAAGGGTCGGCTGAAGCTTTCTTT. The encoded protein is CASSERGEGSAEAFF.

J is TRBJ1-2 and V is TRBV7-9; D uncertain. The CDR3 loop spans 15 amino acids. CDR1 SEHNR and CDR2 FQNEAQ come from the germline V gene (reference sequence). V was pared by 2 bases and J by 9 bases, with 19 bases between. The CDR3 loop reads CASSLKGGGSGSYTF. The CDR3 DNA follows: TGTGCCAGCAGCTTAAAGGGAGGTGGGAGCGGAAGCTACACCTTC.

The rearrangement joins TRBV2 to TRBJ2-7; D is perhaps TRBD1 (6 bases). Per germline, CDR1 SNHLY and CDR2 FYNNEI. The CDR3 totals 14 residues. Trimming pared 7 bases from V and 3 bases from J, leaving 16 bases between. The CDR3 nucleotides read TGTGCCAGCAATAATCAGGGGTCCAGCTACGAGCAGTACTTC. It codes for CASNNQGSSYEQYF.

V is TRBV9 and J is TRBJ2-2; 7 bases agree with TRBD1. J was trimmed by 0 bases and V by 4 bases; bases with no gene match: 6. Germline CDR1 SGDLS, CDR2 YYNGEE. The CDR3 consists of 16 residues. The CDR3 loop is CASSPWDSANTGELFF. The CDR3 DNA is TGTGCCAGCAGCCCGTGGGACAGCGCGAACACCGGGGAGCTGTTTTTT.

This clone was seen only a few times. The chain links TRBV9 to TRBJ1-1, with D tentatively TRBD1 (5 bases). CDR3 length: 12 amino acids. V lost 4 bases and J 4 bases, leaving 8 bases between the germline ends. Germline values: CDR1 SGDLS, CDR2 YYNGEE. In nucleotides, the CDR3 is TGTGCCAGCAGCACCACAGGCACTGAAGCTTTCTTT. It is translated as CASSTTGTEAFF.

J is TRBJ2-7 and V is TRBV6-6; D is possibly TRBD2 (6 bases). Per the germline V gene, CDR1 is MNHNY and CDR2 is SVGAGI (reference sequence). Trimming stripped 1 base from V and 3 bases from J, with 13 bases between. The CDR3 contains 15 residues. The CDR3 DNA is TGTGCCAGCAGTTACTTCGGGGGAGGCGACTACGAGCAGTACTTC. This gives the protein CASSYFGGGDYEQYF.

The chain carries TRBV7-9 and TRBJ2-1; 14 bases fit TRBD2. The CDR3 is made up of 17 amino acids. Trimming cost V 1 base and J 7 bases; bases outside gene matches: 6. Germline values: CDR1 SEHNR, CDR2 FQNEAQ (reference sequence). The CDR3 sequence: CASSLGVTSGRANEQFF. The DNA of the CDR3 is TGTGCCAGCAGCTTAGGTGTGACTAGCGGGAGGGCGAATGAGCAGTTCTTC.

J is TRBJ2-2 and V is TRBV6-5; a weak D match, TRBD1 (5 bases). The germline gives CDR1 MNHEY, CDR2 SVGAGI. With 6 bases removed from V and 3 bases from J, the gap between germline ends came to 8 bases. The CDR3 spans 13 residues. Here the CDR3 reads CASSQGYTGELFF. The CDR3 coding sequence is TGTGCCAGCAGCCAGGGTTACACCGGGGAGCTGTTTTTT.

The CDR3 reads CASSFSGATEAFF. CDR3 bases: TGTGCCAGCAGCTTTTCAGGGGCGACTGAAGCTTTCTTT. V usage is TRBV7-3 and J usage is TRBJ1-1, with D possibly TRBD1 on 6 matching bases. CDR1 and CDR2 from the germline V gene are SGHTA and FQGTGA. The CDR3 runs 13 residues. V lost 3 bases to trimming and J lost 5 bases, with 10 bases between them.

The chain recombines TRBV7-9 with TRBJ1-6, with no clear D. CDR1 SEHNR and CDR2 FQNEAQ come from the germline V gene (reference sequence). CDR3 length: 15 residues. The V and J ends lost 5 bases and 0 bases respectively, with 8 bases between them. This CDR3 is CASSLESSYNSPLHF. CDR3 coding DNA: TGTGCCAGCAGCCTCGAGAGCTCCTATAATTCACCCCTCCACTTT.

The chain combines TRBV6-4 with TRBJ2-2; D perhaps matches TRBD2 (5 bases). The CDR3 contains 14 residues. In germline, CDR1 is MRHNA, CDR2 SNTAGT. V gave up 6 bases and J gave up 6 bases, with 14 bases separating them. CDR3 bases: TGTGCCAGCAGACCATCCACCGGGGCCGGGGAGCTGTTTTTT. Its translation: CASRPSTGAGELFF.

This clone was counted once. The chain has TRBV4-1 and TRBJ1-1; D gene ambiguous. The CDR3 contains 13 residues. The V end was cut by 5 bases, the J end by 2 bases, with 9 bases between. Germline assignment: CDR1 MGHRA and CDR2 YSYEKL. Here the CDR3 DNA reads TGCGCCAGCAGCGGGAAGGGAAACACTGAAGCTTTCTTT. Protein product: CASSGKGNTEAFF.